This T cell receptor (beta chain) was documented in a study of T cell responses to AZD1222 COVID-19 vaccine. General observations from the study: Baseline antibody screening turned up just six seropositive AZD1222 recipients. The repertoires were collected only after the peak T cell response. Donors skewed white British and female; clonal diversity was possibly underestimated. Reportedly, close to half of spike-specific TCRs are directed against unmutated variant regions.

Profiled with immunoSEQ multiplex PCR; TCRdb holds only in-frame clones, not every one. Of 100,000 or so clones in the sample, more than 70% were seen once. In the case of this clone: What it binds is unknown.

Germline V gene lookup returns CDR1 GTSNPN and CDR2 SVGIG (reference sequence). V gave up 7 bases and J gave up 4 bases; unmatched junction bases: 12. The CDR3 spans 15 residues. The TCR originated in an adult in good health. The chain combines TRBV30 with TRBJ2-1, with 8 bases aligning to TRBD2. Sequencing used peripheral blood, obtained on day 0 of AZD1222 vaccination. Here the CDR3 DNA reads TGTGCCTCAAAACTTCCCGGGACTAGGTACAATGAGCAGTTCTTC. It translates to CASKLPGTRYNEQFF.